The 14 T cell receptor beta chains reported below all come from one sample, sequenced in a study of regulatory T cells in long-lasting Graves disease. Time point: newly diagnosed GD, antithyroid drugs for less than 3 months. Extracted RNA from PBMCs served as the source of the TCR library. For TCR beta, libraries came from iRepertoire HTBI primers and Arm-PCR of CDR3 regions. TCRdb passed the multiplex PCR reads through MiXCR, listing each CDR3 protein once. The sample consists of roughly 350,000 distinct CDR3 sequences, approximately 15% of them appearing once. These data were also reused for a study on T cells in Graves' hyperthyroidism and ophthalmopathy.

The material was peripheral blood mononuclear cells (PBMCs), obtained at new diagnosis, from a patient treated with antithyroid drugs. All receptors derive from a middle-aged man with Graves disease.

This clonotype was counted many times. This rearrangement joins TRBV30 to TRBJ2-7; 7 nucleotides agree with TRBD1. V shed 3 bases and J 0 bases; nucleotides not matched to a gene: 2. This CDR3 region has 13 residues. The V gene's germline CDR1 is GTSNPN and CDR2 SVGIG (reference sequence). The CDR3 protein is CAWRQGSSYEQYF. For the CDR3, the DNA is TGTGCCTGGAGACAGGGGTCCTCCTACGAGCAGTACTTC. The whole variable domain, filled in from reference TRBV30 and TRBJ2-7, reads SQTIHQWPATLVQPVGSPLSLECTVEGTSNPNLYWYRQAAGRGLQLLFYSVGIGQISSEVPQNLSASRPQDRQFILSSKKLLLSDSGFYLCAWRQGSSYEQYFGPGTRLTVT.

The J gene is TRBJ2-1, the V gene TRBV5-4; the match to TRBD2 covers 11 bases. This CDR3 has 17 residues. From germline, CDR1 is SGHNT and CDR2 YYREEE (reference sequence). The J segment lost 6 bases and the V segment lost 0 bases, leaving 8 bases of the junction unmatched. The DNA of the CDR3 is TGTGCCAGCAGCTTGGCTCTAGCGGGGGGAACGGGCAATGAGCAGTTCTTC. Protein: CASSLALAGGTGNEQFF.

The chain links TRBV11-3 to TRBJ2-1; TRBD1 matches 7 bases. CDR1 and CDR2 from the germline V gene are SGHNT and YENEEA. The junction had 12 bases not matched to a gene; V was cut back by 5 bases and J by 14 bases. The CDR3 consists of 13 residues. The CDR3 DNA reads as TGTGCCAGCAGCCTTGGGACAGAGCGTGCAAAGTTCTTC. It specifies CASSLGTERAKFF.

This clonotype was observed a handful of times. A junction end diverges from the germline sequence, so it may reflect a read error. The CDR3 protein is CASSRGTPEAYNGQFF. The CDR3 DNA sequence: TGCGCCAGCAGCCGAGGGACTCCCGAGGCCTACAATGGGCAGTTCTTC. The chain has TRBV5-1 and TRBJ2-1; a weak D match, TRBD2 (6 bases). The CDR3 loop spans 16 amino acids. Germline lookup yields CDR1 SGHRS and CDR2 YFSETQ.

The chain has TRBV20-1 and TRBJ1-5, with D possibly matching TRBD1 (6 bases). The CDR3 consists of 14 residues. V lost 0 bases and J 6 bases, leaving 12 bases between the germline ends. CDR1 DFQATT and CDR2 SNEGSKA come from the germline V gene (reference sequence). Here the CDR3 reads CSAREVGGRQPQHF. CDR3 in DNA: TGCAGTGCTAGAGAGGTAGGGGGTCGTCAGCCCCAGCATTTT.

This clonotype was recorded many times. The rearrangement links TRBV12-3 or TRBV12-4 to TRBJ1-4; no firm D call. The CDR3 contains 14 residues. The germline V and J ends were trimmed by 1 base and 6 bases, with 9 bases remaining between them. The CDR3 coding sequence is TGTGCCAGCAGTTTAGTAGGGCCTTATGAAAAACTGTTTTTT. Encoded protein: CASSLVGPYEKLFF.

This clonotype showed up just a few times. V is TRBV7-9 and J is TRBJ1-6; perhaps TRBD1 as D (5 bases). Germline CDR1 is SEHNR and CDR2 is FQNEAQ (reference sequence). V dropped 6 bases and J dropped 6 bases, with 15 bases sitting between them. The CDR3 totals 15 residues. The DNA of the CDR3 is TGTGCCAGCAGACGTGGGGCCAATTCTAATTCACCCCTCCACTTT. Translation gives CASRRGANSNSPLHF.

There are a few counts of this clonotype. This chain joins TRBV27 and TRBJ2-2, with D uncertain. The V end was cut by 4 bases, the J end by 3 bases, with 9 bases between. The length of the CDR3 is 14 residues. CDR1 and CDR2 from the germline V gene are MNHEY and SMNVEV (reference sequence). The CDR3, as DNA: TGTGCCAGCAGTTCCCGGACGGACACCGGGGAGCTGTTTTTT. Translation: CASSSRTDTGELFF.

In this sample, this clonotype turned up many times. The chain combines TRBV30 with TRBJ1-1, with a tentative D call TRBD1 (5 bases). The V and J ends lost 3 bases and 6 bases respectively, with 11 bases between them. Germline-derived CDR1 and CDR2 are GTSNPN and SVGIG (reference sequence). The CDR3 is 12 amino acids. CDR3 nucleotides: TGTGCCTGGAGCATCCCGGGACCTGAAGCTTTCTTT. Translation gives CAWSIPGPEAFF.

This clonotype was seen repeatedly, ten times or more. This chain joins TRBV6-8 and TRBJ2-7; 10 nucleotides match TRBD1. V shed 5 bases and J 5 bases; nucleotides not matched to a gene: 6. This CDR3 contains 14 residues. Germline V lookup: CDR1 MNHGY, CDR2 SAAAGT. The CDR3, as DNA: TGTGCCAGCAGTCACCGGGACAGGGGAGACGAGCAGTACTTC. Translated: CASSHRDRGDEQYF.

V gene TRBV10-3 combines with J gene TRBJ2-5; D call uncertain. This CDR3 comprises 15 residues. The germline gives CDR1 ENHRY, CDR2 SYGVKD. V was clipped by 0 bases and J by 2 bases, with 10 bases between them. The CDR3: CAISESLIPQETQYF. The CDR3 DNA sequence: TGTGCCATCAGTGAGTCGCTCATACCTCAAGAGACCCAGTACTTC.

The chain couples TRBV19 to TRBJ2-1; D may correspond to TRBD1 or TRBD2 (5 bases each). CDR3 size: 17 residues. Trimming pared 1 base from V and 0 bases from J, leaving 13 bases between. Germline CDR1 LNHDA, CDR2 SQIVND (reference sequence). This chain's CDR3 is CASSIGVGDPSYNEQFF. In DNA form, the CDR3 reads TGTGCCAGTAGTATAGGTGTGGGGGACCCCTCCTACAATGAGCAGTTCTTC.

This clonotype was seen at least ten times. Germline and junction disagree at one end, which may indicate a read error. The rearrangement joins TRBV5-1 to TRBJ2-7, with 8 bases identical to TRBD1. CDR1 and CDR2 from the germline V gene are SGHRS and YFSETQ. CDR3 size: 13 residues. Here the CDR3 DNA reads TGTGCCAGCAGCTTGGACAGGGCCTACGAGCAGTACTTC. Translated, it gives CASSLDRAYEQYF. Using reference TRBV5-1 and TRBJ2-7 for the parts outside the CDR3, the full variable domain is KAGVTQTPRYLIKTRGQQVTLSCSPISGHRSVSWYQQTPGQGLQFLFEYFSETQRNKGNFPGRFSGRQFSNSRSEMNVSTLELGDSALYLCASSLDRAYEQYFGPGTRLTVT.

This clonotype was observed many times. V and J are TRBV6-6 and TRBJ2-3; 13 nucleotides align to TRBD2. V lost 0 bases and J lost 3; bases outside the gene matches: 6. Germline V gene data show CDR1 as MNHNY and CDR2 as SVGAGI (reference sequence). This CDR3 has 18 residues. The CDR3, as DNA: TGTGCCAGCAGTTACTCGAGCTGGACTAGCGGGGGAACAGATACGCAGTATTTT. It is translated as CASSYSSWTSGGTDTQYF.